The TCR beta chain described here comes from a study of T cell repertoires in cytomegalovirus infection. Study at large: Well-studied HLA-B-restricted CMV epitopes were used in the study alongside recently identified HLA-C-restricted ones. It can be stated that public TCR beta signatures indicated CMV infection as well as a matching HLA type.

General observations from the study: CMV carriers with the relevant HLA were identified by cumulative public TCR beta family frequency. HLA-C-restricted TCR beta clonotypes specific for CMV led the ex vivo response.

A note on this clonotype: What it binds is unknown.

The CDR3 loop spans 14 amino acids. CDR1 is SGHKS, CDR2 YYEKEE, per germline (reference sequence). Deletions cut 2 bases from V and 0 bases from J, with 8 bases between. TCRdb independently ran MiXCR on the reads; one entry per CDR3 protein. The table shows hundreds of thousands of distinct CDR3 sequences, with around 32% occurring only once. The V call is TRBV5-5, the J call TRBJ1-2; no reliable D call. This receptor was identified in a human donor in good health (CMV status not recorded). Some clones in this sample may be carry-over from other donors' samples. The sequencing used cultured PBMCs, collected from culture after CMV antigen stimulation. CDR3 bases: TGTGCCAGCAGCTTTGGCCGATCTAACTATGGCTACACCTTC. It specifies CASSFGRSNYGYTF.